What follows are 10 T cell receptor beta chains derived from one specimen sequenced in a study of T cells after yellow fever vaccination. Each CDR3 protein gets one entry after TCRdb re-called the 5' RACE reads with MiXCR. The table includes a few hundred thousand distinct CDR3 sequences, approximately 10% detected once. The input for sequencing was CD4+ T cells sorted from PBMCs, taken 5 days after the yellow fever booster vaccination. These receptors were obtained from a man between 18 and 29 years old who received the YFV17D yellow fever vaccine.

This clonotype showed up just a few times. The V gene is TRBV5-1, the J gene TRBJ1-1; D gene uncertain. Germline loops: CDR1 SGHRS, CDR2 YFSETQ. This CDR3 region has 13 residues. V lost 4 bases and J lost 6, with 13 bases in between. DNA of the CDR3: TGCGCCAGCAGCATGACATCCATGGCTGAAGCTTTCTTT. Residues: CASSMTSMAEAFF.

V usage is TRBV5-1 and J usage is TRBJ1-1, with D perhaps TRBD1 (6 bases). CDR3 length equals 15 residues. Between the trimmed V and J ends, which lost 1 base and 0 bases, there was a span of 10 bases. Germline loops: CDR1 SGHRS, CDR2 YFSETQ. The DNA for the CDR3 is TGCGCCAGCAGCTTGTTGGGGGCCATGAACACTGAAGCTTTCTTT. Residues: CASSLLGAMNTEAFF.

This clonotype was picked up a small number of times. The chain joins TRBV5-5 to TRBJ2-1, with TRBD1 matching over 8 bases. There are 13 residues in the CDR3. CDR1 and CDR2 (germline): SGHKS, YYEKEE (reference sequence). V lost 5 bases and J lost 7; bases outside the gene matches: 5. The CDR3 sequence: CASRSQGANEQFF. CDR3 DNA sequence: TGTGCCAGCAGGTCCCAGGGGGCGAATGAGCAGTTCTTC.

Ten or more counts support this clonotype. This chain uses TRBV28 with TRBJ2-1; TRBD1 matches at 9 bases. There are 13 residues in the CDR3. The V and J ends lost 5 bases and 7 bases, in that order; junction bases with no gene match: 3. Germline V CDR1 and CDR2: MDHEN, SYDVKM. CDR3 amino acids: CASSKQGANEQFF. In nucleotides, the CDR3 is TGTGCCAGCAGTAAACAGGGGGCGAATGAGCAGTTCTTC.

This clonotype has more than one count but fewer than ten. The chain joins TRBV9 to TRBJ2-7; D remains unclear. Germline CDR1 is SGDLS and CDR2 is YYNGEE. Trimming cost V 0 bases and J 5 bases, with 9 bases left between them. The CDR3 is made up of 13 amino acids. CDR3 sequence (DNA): TGTGCCAGCAGCGTAGCTGGCCTAAACGAGCAGTACTTC. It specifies CASSVAGLNEQYF.

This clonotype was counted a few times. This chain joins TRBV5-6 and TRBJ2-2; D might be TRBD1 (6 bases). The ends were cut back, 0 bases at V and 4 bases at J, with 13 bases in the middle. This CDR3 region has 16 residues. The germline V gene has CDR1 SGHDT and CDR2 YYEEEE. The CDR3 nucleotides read TGTGCCAGCAGCTTGGCCATGGACAGACTCACCGGGGAGCTGTTTTTT. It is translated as CASSLAMDRLTGELFF.

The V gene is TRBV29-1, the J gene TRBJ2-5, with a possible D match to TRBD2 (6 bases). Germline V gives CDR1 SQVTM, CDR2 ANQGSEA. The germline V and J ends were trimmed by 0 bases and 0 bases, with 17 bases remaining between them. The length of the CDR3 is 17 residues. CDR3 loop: CSVEEGVAGGYQETQYF. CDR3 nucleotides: TGCAGCGTTGAAGAGGGGGTTGCCGGGGGATACCAAGAGACCCAGTACTTC.

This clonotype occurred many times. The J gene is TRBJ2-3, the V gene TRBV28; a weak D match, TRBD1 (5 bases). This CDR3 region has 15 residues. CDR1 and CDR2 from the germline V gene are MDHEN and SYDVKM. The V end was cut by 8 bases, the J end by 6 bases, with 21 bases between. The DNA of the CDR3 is TGTGCCAGCGGCACGCCAGGTCAGGGCGGCGATACGCAGTATTTT. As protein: CASGTPGQGGDTQYF.

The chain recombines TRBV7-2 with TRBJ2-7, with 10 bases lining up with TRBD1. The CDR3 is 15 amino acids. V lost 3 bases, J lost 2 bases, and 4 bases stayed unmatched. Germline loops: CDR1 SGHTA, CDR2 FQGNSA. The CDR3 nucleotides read TGTGCCAGCAGCTTGACAGGGGGCTTCGCCTACGAGCAGTACTTC. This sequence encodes CASSLTGGFAYEQYF.

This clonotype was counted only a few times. The chain's CDR3 is CSRTGENYGYTF. CDR3 sequence (DNA): TGTTCCCGGACAGGGGAGAACTATGGCTACACCTTC. V usage is TRBV7-9 and J usage is TRBJ1-2, with 9 bases that match TRBD1. The CDR3 length is 12 residues. Germline CDR1 reads SEHNR; CDR2 reads FQNEAQ (reference sequence).